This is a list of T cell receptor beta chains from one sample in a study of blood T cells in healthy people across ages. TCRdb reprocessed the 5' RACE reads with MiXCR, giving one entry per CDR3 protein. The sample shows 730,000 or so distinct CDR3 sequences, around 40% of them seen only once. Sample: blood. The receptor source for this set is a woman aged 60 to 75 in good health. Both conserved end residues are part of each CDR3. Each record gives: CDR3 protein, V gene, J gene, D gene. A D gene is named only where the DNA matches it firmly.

CDR3: CASSLRQGLTEAFF
V: TRBV27
J: TRBJ1-1
D: -

CDR3: CASREDRAYTF
V: TRBV2
J: TRBJ1-2
D: TRBD1

CDR3: CASRETGAYNSPLHF
V: TRBV2
J: TRBJ1-6
D: TRBD1

CDR3: CASSLIPGDTYGYTF
V: TRBV12-3/TRBV12-4
J: TRBJ1-2
D: -

CDR3: CASSSGDSRGYGYTF
V: TRBV28
J: TRBJ1-2
D: -

CDR3: CASSKQGGTEAFF
V: TRBV12-3/TRBV12-4
J: TRBJ1-1
D: TRBD1

CDR3: CSAKGPQGTGANVLTF
V: TRBV20-1
J: TRBJ2-6
D: -

CDR3: CASSVGGGFSDTQYF
V: TRBV9
J: TRBJ2-3
D: TRBD2

CDR3: CASSSAVGIDTQYF
V: TRBV7-3
J: TRBJ2-3
D: -

CDR3: CASSIATGNYEQYF
V: TRBV19
J: -
D: -

CDR3: CASSRIAGGHPKEQYF
V: TRBV7-3
J: TRBJ2-7
D: -

CDR3: CAWSASVNSPLHF
V: TRBV30
J: TRBJ1-6
D: -

CDR3: CATSFMTGELFF
V: TRBV24-1
J: TRBJ2-2
D: -

CDR3: CASIRNGASLTDTQYF
V: TRBV6-5
J: TRBJ2-3
D: -

CDR3: CASSSEGESSGNTIYF
V: TRBV28
J: TRBJ1-3
D: -

CDR3: CASSPSSSSYNEQFF
V: TRBV7-2
J: TRBJ2-1
D: -

CDR3: CASSSLQGTLALHF
V: TRBV7-2
J: TRBJ1-6
D: TRBD1

CDR3: CSAHRTNSPLHF
V: TRBV20-1
J: TRBJ1-6
D: -

CDR3: CASTLGTTRAETQYF
V: TRBV2
J: TRBJ2-5
D: TRBD2

CDR3: CASSRSLAEKTQYF
V: TRBV6-5
J: -
D: -

CDR3: CASSSPIALGLYGYTF
V: TRBV7-9
J: TRBJ1-2
D: -

CDR3: CASSSSTDEVNYGYTF
V: TRBV5-1
J: TRBJ1-2
D: -

CDR3: CSARRQGAGEQFF
V: TRBV20-1
J: TRBJ2-1
D: TRBD1

CDR3: CSASARDRGYEQYF
V: TRBV20-1
J: TRBJ2-7
D: TRBD1

CDR3: CASSELAGGIEETQYF
V: TRBV6-1
J: TRBJ2-5
D: TRBD2

CDR3: CASSQLTGQPYEQYF
V: TRBV7-8
J: TRBJ2-7
D: -

CDR3: CATSRDGTPYNEQFF
V: TRBV15
J: TRBJ2-1
D: -

CDR3: CSAGHGLAGGHVSYEQYF
V: TRBV20-1
J: TRBJ2-7
D: TRBD2

CDR3: CSAQTGNTEQYF
V: TRBV20-1
J: TRBJ2-7
D: TRBD1